The T cell receptor beta chain described here comes from a study of blood T cell repertoires in COVID-19 (dated by TCRdb to the early 2020s). About the study as a whole: Samples from collaborators originated in the United States, Italy and Spain and spanned both the acute and convalescent phases of COVID-19. The material from the prospective study consisted of cDNA or gDNA derived from T cells, B-cell-depleted T cells, or PBMCs. Subjects who had been exposed to COVID-19, were actively infected with it, or had recovered from it provided the deeply sampled blood TCRbeta repertoires that made up the dataset. The repertoires were released in a freely available public database intended as a resource for research on the immune response to SARS-CoV-2. The samples were drawn from two sources: the first 160 participants of the ongoing ImmuneRACE study, and approximately 1,300 subjects contributed by 6 global collaborators. Nearly every sample came with metadata listing a de-identified subject ID, COVID-19 status, age in years and sex. Where HLA class I and class II types were available, the types were taken from metadata supplied by the sample provider, not from assay-based typing.

As to this clone: Its cognate antigen has yet to be identified. Per-nucleotide qualities are absent, and no much larger clonotype sits a single base away.

TCRbeta CDR3 regions were amplified from genomic DNA using the immunoSEQ Assay, a bias-controlled multiplex PCR. In the paper's pipeline: Nucleated cell counts per sample were estimated from amplification of reference gene primers within the assay. To quantify the absolute abundance of each unique TCRbeta CDR3 rearrangement, sequence reads were collapsed and filtered. For each sample, productive Simpson clonality was calculated as the square root of Simpson's diversity index over productive rearrangements. Imported from immuneACCESS, the table was reduced by TCRdb to in-frame sequences with V and J called. These copies leave out some clones; in studies compared against another copy, an unresolved V gene accounts for under half, and the cause of the remainder is not known. V and J calls plus clone size are reproduced from that table; the DNA served to infer D and trimming. Counted in this sample were about 140,000 clones; more than 70% of them appeared once. The biggest ten clones account for approximately 8% of the sample.

The cysteine opens and the phenylalanine closes a CDR3 of 13 amino acids. Left in the record is the CDR3 DNA by itself, 39 bases read in frame from the first base. The germline V gene encodes CDR1 GTSNPN and CDR2 SVGIG (reference sequence). Clipping removes 2 bases from V and 7 bases from J, with 7 as the unmatched junction base count. What the research found in general, with its limitations: Clinical and demographic metadata were provided uncurated, with the amount varying by source and participant.

Collaborating institutions collected whole blood in K2EDTA tubes following their own protocols. For TCRbeta analysis, collaborators shipped samples as frozen whole blood, isolated PBMCs, or DNA extracted from either of those sample types. The chain was built from TRBV30 and TRBJ1-2, and 7 junctional nucleotides match TRBD1. The receptor comes from a woman in her fifties or sixties with acute or convalescent COVID-19. The source material was peripheral blood. The DNA is as follows: TGTGCCTGGAGTCTCAGCCAGGGGGGTGGCTACACCTTC. The encoded protein is CAWSLSQGGGYTF.